This passage covers 4 T cell receptor beta chains from one sample sequenced in a study of neurological immune-mediated disorders. MiXCR, applied by TCRdb to the 5' RACE reads, yields one record per CDR3 protein. Among 75,000 to 80,000 distinct CDR3 sequences listed, roughly 4.8% were seen once. Sequencing used PBMCs. The receptors stem from a woman aged 25 to 39 with multiple sclerosis.

This clonotype was observed at least ten times. The chain combines TRBV29-1 with TRBJ2-7, with D unresolved. This CDR3 has 12 residues. The germline V and J ends were trimmed by 5 bases and 2 bases, with 10 bases remaining between them. The V gene's germline CDR1 is SQVTM and CDR2 ANQGSEA. The DNA of the CDR3 is TGCAGCGTTAGGAGTTCTACCTACGAGCAGTACGTC. Amino acid sequence: CSVRSSTYEQYV.

Many counts were recorded for this clonotype. V usage is TRBV3-1 and J usage is TRBJ1-6; D might be TRBD1 (6 bases). The germline CDR1 and CDR2 sequences are LGHDT and YNNKEL (reference sequence). V gave up 4 bases and J gave up 9 bases, with 22 bases separating them. The CDR3 sequence is 17 residues long. As DNA, the CDR3 is TGTGCCAGCAGCCGTCCGGGACTTGTACAGGGTTCTTCACCCCTCCACTTT. This sequence encodes CASSRPGLVQGSSPLHF. Drawing the rest from reference TRBV3-1 and TRBJ1-6, the complete variable domain is DTAVSQTPKYLVTQMGNDKSIKCEQNLGHDTMYWYKQDSKKFLKIMFSYNNKELIINETVPNRFSPKSPDKAHLNLHINSLELGDSAVYFCASSRPGLVQGSSPLHFGNGTRLTVT.

In its sample, this clonotype was seen many times. The J gene is TRBJ2-3, the V gene TRBV5-1, with a weak D call TRBD2 (5 bases). V was clipped by 4 bases and J by 0 bases, with 15 bases between them. The CDR3 is made up of 16 amino acids. The germline V gene has CDR1 SGHRS and CDR2 YFSETQ. Written as DNA, the CDR3 is TGCGCCAGCAGCATCCGAGGGTCCCAGAGCACAGATACGCAGTATTTT. Translated, it gives CASSIRGSQSTDTQYF. The full variable domain, in which reference TRBV5-1 and TRBJ2-3 provide the parts outside the CDR3, is KAGVTQTPRYLIKTRGQQVTLSCSPISGHRSVSWYQQTPGQGLQFLFEYFSETQRNKGNFPGRFSGRQFSNSRSEMNVSTLELGDSALYLCASSIRGSQSTDTQYFGPGTRLTVL.

This clonotype was seen at least ten times. The chain has TRBV4-1 and TRBJ1-2; TRBD1 agrees at 7 bases. The CDR3 contains 14 residues. Germline assignment: CDR1 MGHRA and CDR2 YSYEKL. V trimming: 3 bases; J trimming: 6 bases; junction bases outside the gene matches: 7. This CDR3 reads CASSHHLQGDGYTF. CDR3 in DNA: TGCGCCAGCAGCCATCACCTGCAGGGGGATGGCTACACCTTC.